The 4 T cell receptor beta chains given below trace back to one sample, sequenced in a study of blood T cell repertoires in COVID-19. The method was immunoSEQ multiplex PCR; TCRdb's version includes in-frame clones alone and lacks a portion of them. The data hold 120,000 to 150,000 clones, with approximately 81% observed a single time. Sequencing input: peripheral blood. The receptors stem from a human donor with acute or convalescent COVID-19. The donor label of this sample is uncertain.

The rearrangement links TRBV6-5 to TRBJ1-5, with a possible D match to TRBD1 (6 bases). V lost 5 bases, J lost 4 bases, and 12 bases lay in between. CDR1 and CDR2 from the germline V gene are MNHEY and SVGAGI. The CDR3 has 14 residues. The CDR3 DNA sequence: TGTGCCAGCAGTACACAGGGAGGGAATCAGCCCCAGCATTTT. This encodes CASSTQGGNQPQHF.

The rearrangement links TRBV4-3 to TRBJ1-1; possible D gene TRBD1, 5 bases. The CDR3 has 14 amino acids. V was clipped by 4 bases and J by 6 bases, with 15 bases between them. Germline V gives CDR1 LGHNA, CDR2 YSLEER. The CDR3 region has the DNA TGCGCCAGCAGCCCAGGGCAGGCAGGGCCTGAAGCTTTCTTT. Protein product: CASSPGQAGPEAFF.

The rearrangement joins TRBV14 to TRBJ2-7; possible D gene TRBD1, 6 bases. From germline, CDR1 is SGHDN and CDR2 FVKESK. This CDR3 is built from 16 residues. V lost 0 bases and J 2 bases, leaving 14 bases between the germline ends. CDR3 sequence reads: CASSQEEWTATYEQYF. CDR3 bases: TGTGCCAGCAGCCAAGAAGAGTGGACAGCGACCTACGAGCAGTACTTC.

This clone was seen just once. The CDR3 region has the DNA TGTGCCAGCAGCTTGTTATTGGGTTCGTCCCGGGGATCTAACGAGCAGTACTTC. Translation gives CASSLLLGSSRGSNEQYF. This chain joins TRBV5-5 and TRBJ2-7; D might be TRBD2 (5 bases). Germline V gene sequence: CDR1 SGHKS, CDR2 YYEKEE (reference sequence). This CDR3 comprises 18 residues. V was trimmed by 1 base and J by 5 bases, leaving 25 bases between them.